This T cell receptor beta chain stems from a study of shared clonotypes between healthy human individuals. Study findings and constraints: Sorted-subset samples were not fully sequenced, rarefaction indicated.

Measured with immunoSEQ multiplex PCR; TCRdb has only the in-frame clones, and not every one. The table lists 2 million to 3 million clones, approximately 93% of them singletons. Points on this clone: The antigen is unknown.

The CDR3 has 13 residues. The V and J ends lost 5 bases and 6 bases respectively, with 15 bases between them. Per germline, CDR1 SQVTM and CDR2 ANQGSEA. This clonotype originated in a man between 18 and 35 years old in good health. Some clones in this sample may be carry-over from other donors' samples. The gene calls are TRBV29-1 and TRBJ2-3; D might be TRBD1 (6 bases). The material sequenced was naive CD4+ T cells from PBMCs. As to subset: CD45RA+ positively selected. The CDR3: CSVLRGRADTQYF. For the CDR3, the DNA is TGCAGCGTTTTGAGGGGGAGAGCCGATACGCAGTATTTT.